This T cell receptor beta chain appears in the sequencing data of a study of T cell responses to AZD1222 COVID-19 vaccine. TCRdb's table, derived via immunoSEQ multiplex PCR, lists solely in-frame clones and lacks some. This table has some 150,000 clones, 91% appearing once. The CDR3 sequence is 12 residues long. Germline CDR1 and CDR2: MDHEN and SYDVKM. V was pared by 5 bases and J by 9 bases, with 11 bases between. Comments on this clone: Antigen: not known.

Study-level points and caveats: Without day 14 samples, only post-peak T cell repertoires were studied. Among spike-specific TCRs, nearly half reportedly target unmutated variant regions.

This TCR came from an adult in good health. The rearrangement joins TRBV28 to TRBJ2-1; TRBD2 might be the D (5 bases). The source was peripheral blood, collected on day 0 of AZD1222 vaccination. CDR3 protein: CASSMLAGEQFF. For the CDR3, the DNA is TGTGCCAGCAGTATGCTAGCAGGTGAGCAGTTCTTC. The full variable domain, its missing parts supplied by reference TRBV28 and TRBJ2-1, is DVKVTQSSRYLVKRTGEKVFLECVQDMDHENMFWYRQDPGLGLRLIYFSYDVKMKEKGDIPEGYSVSREKKERFSLILESASTNQTSMYLCASSMLAGEQFFGPGTRLTVL.